Following are 30 T cell receptor beta chains from one sample sequenced in a study of T cell changes during pregnancy in multiple sclerosis. This table comes from immunoSEQ multiplex PCR, and its TCRdb copy is limited to in-frame clones, with some not included. The table has 99,000 or so clones, roughly 92% seen once; the top ten hold 0.99%. The sequencing used peripheral blood, collected after pregnancy. The receptors derive from a female donor with multiple sclerosis, enrolled in a pregnancy study.

The rearrangement uses TRBV28 and TRBJ2-7, with D maybe TRBD1 (5 bases). The V end lost 2 bases, the J end lost 7 bases, and 9 bases lay between the germline ends. This CDR3 is 12 amino acids long. Germline V gene data show CDR1 as MDHEN and CDR2 as SYDVKM. The CDR3 DNA reads TGTGCCAGCAGTTTAGGGGCGAAAGAGCAGTACTTC. Its translation: CASSLGAKEQYF.

This chain joins TRBV7-9 and TRBJ1-1; D is possibly TRBD1 (6 bases). The length of the CDR3 is 13 residues. Trimming took off 5 bases at V and 12 bases at J, with 19 bases between the two ends. CDR1 SEHNR and CDR2 FQNEAQ come from the germline V gene (reference sequence). The CDR3, as DNA: TGTGCCAGCAGCCCCGTCCTCACAGGGAAGCCTTTCTTT. This translates into CASSPVLTGKPFF.

V usage is TRBV19 and J usage is TRBJ2-7; perhaps TRBD2 as D (7 bases). Germline loops: CDR1 LNHDA, CDR2 SQIVND (reference sequence). This CDR3 spans 14 amino acids. The V end lost 2 bases, the J end lost 2 bases, and 10 bases lay between the germline ends. The CDR3 DNA reads as TGTGCCAGTAGTATAAAGGGGGGGGCCTACGAGCAGTACTTC. The encoded protein is CASSIKGGAYEQYF.

The V and J genes are TRBV5-4 and TRBJ1-2; 8 bases fit TRBD1. Trimming at V came to 4 bases and at J to 2 bases, leaving 10 bases not matched to a gene. Germline CDR1 SGHNT, CDR2 YYREEE (reference sequence). The CDR3 runs to 16 residues. As DNA, the CDR3 is TGTGCCAGCAGCCCGGCCCGACAGGGGATCAACTATGGCTACACCTTC. This sequence encodes CASSPARQGINYGYTF.

The rearrangement links TRBV2 to TRBJ1-5; 10 bases are shared with TRBD1. Germline CDR1 reads SNHLY; CDR2 reads FYNNEI. With V trimmed by 3 bases and J by 8 bases, 7 bases remained unmatched. The CDR3 length is 15 residues. The CDR3 coding sequence is TGTGCCAGCAGTGAGGACAGGGGGTTTATTGAGCCCCAGCATTTT. Its protein is CASSEDRGFIEPQHF.

This chain links TRBV9 with TRBJ2-7; TRBD2 matches at 13 bases. Trimming at V came to 0 bases and at J to 6 bases, leaving 6 bases not matched to a gene. Germline values: CDR1 SGDLS, CDR2 YYNGEE. This CDR3 region has 16 residues. The CDR3 DNA reads as TGTGCCAGCAGCGTAGGCGGGACTAGCGGGACTCGCGAGCAGTACTTC. Translation: CASSVGGTSGTREQYF.

The chain uses TRBV29-1 and TRBJ1-1; tentatively, D is TRBD1 (6 bases). CDR3 length equals 14 residues. Germline CDR1 and CDR2: SQVTM and ANQGSEA. With 5 bases removed from V and 1 base from J, the gap between germline ends came to 14 bases. In DNA form, the CDR3 reads TGCAGCGTTCTAACCGGGACAAAGAACACTGAAGCTTTCTTT. It specifies CSVLTGTKNTEAFF. The full variable domain, rest sourced from reference TRBV29-1 and TRBJ1-1, is SAVISQKPSRDICQRGTSLTIQCQVDSQVTMMFWYRQQPGQSLTLIATANQGSEATYESGFVIDKFPISRPNLTFSTLTVSNMSPEDSSIYLCSVLTGTKNTEAFFGQGTRLTVV.

This clone turned up a few times. This chain links TRBV27 with TRBJ1-1; possibly TRBD1 for D (5 bases). The CDR3 has 15 residues. Trimming shortened V by 5 bases and J by 2 bases, and 15 bases separated the two germline ends. The germline V gene has CDR1 MNHEY and CDR2 SMNVEV (reference sequence). CDR3 protein: CASSPIDRPNTEAFF. For the CDR3, the DNA is TGTGCCAGCAGTCCGATCGACAGACCTAACACTGAAGCTTTCTTT.

This clone was counted a few times. This chain connects TRBV10-2 to TRBJ1-1; no firm D call. Germline lookup yields CDR1 WSHSY and CDR2 SAAADI. V was pared by 1 base and J by 4 bases, with 7 bases between. The CDR3 runs to 13 residues. The CDR3 bases are TGCGCCAGCAGTGAGTACCGGGGCACTGAAGCTTTCTTT. The encoded protein is CASSEYRGTEAFF.

The V and J genes are TRBV30 and TRBJ2-1; TRBD2 matches at 10 bases. Germline loops: CDR1 GTSNPN, CDR2 SVGIG (reference sequence). The length of the CDR3 is 14 residues. J lost 7 bases, V lost 5 bases, and 8 bases had no gene match. CDR3 sequence (DNA): TGTGCCTGGGCCCTAGCGGGAGATATTAATGAGCAGTTCTTC. Translation: CAWALAGDINEQFF.

The V gene is TRBV5-1, the J gene TRBJ1-4, with TRBD1 identical over 8 bases. Germline CDR1 reads SGHRS; CDR2 reads YFSETQ. V dropped 1 base and J dropped 5; count of bases not matched to a gene: 1. CDR3 length equals 14 residues. CDR3 protein: CASSLRTGNEKLFF. In nucleotides, the CDR3 is TGCGCCAGCAGCTTGAGGACAGGGAATGAAAAACTGTTTTTT. Filled out from reference TRBV5-1 and TRBJ1-4, the complete variable domain reads KAGVTQTPRYLIKTRGQQVTLSCSPISGHRSVSWYQQTPGQGLQFLFEYFSETQRNKGNFPGRFSGRQFSNSRSEMNVSTLELGDSALYLCASSLRTGNEKLFFGSGTQLSVL.

The J gene is TRBJ2-2, the V gene TRBV28, with 9 positions matching TRBD1. This CDR3 is built from 17 residues. V was pared by 3 bases and J by 0 bases, with 5 bases of the junction left unmatched. Germline assignment: CDR1 MDHEN and CDR2 SYDVKM. In nucleotides, the CDR3 is TGTGCCAGCAGTTTCAATCGGGACAGGGCGAACACCGGGGAGCTGTTTTTT. It is translated as CASSFNRDRANTGELFF.

J is TRBJ2-1 and V is TRBV4-1; 9 nucleotides match TRBD2. Germline CDR1 and CDR2: MGHRA and YSYEKL. The ends lost 3 bases at V and 8 bases at J; junction bases unmatched: 14. The CDR3 totals 17 residues. The CDR3 spells CASSHGYAGGPTYEQFF. The CDR3 nucleotides read TGCGCCAGCAGCCACGGGTACGCGGGAGGGCCGACTTATGAGCAGTTCTTC.

This sequence joins TRBV6-1 and TRBJ1-2; no clear D. CDR1 and CDR2 (germline): MNHNS, SASEGT. CDR3 length: 13 amino acids. The ends were cut back, 3 bases at V and 3 bases at J, with 8 bases in the middle. In DNA form, the CDR3 reads TGTGCCAGCAGTGATACAGCCTACTATGGCTACACCTTC. It specifies CASSDTAYYGYTF.

The chain carries TRBV7-2 and TRBJ1-2; TRBD1 is a possible D gene (6 bases). The V end lost 4 bases, the J end lost 8 bases, and 14 bases lay between the germline ends. Germline CDR1 is SGHTA and CDR2 is FQGNSA. There are 13 residues in the CDR3. CDR3 amino acids: CASSWDTRRGYTF. Written as DNA, the CDR3 is TGTGCCAGCAGCTGGGACACCCGGAGGGGCTACACCTTC.

The DNA of the CDR3 is TGCGCCAGCAGCCAGGGAGGGCAGGGGCCATTCTCTGGGGCCAACGTCCTGACTTTC. Translation: CASSQGGQGPFSGANVLTF. The chain combines TRBV5-1 with TRBJ2-6; D is perhaps TRBD2 (7 bases). The CDR3 length is 19 residues. V dropped 4 bases and J dropped 0 bases, with 20 bases sitting between them. The V gene's germline CDR1 is SGHRS and CDR2 YFSETQ.

The J gene is TRBJ2-7, the V gene TRBV28, with D tentatively TRBD1 (6 bases). The V end was cut by 4 bases, the J end by 4 bases, with 17 bases between. CDR3 length equals 15 residues. CDR1 MDHEN and CDR2 SYDVKM come from the germline V gene. This chain's CDR3 is CASSSDPTGIYEQYF. CDR3 DNA sequence: TGTGCCAGCAGTTCCGATCCCACAGGGATATACGAGCAGTACTTC.

This clone was picked up one time. The chain is built from TRBV11-2 and TRBJ2-7; D unresolved. The CDR3 has 17 residues. Trimming removed 2 bases from V and 2 bases from J, with 19 bases in between. Germline V lookup: CDR1 SGHAT, CDR2 FQNNGV. DNA of the CDR3: TGTGCCAGCAGCTTACTTTCGGAGCGCTACTTAACCTACGAGCAGTACTTC. Translation: CASSLLSERYLTYEQYF.

V and J are TRBV7-9 and TRBJ1-2; 8 nucleotides line up with TRBD1. Germline V gene data show CDR1 as SEHNR and CDR2 as FQNEAQ (reference sequence). The CDR3 length is 14 residues. V gave up 5 bases and J gave up 6 bases; unmatched junction bases: 8. CDR3 region: CASSPTGEIDGYTF. CDR3 nucleotide sequence: TGTGCCAGCAGCCCGACAGGGGAAATCGATGGCTACACCTTC.

The chain uses TRBV29-1 and TRBJ1-3; no clear D gene. V was clipped by 6 bases and J by 0 bases, with 6 bases between them. The germline gives CDR1 SQVTM, CDR2 ANQGSEA. This CDR3 has 12 amino acids. The CDR3 region has the DNA TGCAGCGTACAGAGCTCTGGAAACACCATATATTTT. This codes for CSVQSSGNTIYF.

The rearrangement uses TRBV2 and TRBJ2-4; D gene uncertain. CDR1 and CDR2 from the germline V gene are SNHLY and FYNNEI. The CDR3 length is 15 residues. The ends were cut back, 6 bases at V and 0 bases at J, with 12 bases in the middle. CDR3 loop: CASRPPSLAKNIQYF. The DNA of the CDR3 is TGTGCCAGCAGGCCGCCTAGTCTAGCCAAAAACATTCAGTACTTC.

This chain links TRBV6-5 with TRBJ1-4; D remains unclear. The V gene lost 5 bases and the J gene lost 5 bases, with 9 bases spanning the gap. This CDR3 has 13 amino acids. Germline values: CDR1 MNHEY, CDR2 SVGAGI. CDR3 sequence reads: CASSLTENEKLFF. The CDR3 DNA sequence: TGTGCCAGCAGTCTAACAGAAAATGAAAAACTGTTTTTT.

This chain uses TRBV5-6 with TRBJ2-7; TRBD1 agrees at 7 bases. The CDR3 sequence is 14 residues long. Trimming took 0 bases from V and 5 from J; bases not matched to a gene: 5. The germline V gene encodes CDR1 SGHDT and CDR2 YYEEEE. CDR3 protein: CASSLGQGSHEQYF. The CDR3 DNA sequence: TGTGCCAGCAGCTTGGGACAGGGTTCCCACGAGCAGTACTTC.

The chain combines TRBV7-6 with TRBJ1-3; D perhaps matches TRBD1 (6 bases). Trimming pared 0 bases from V and 1 base from J, leaving 13 bases between. This CDR3 is built from 17 residues. Germline values: CDR1 SGHVS, CDR2 FNYEAQ. The CDR3: CASSLAQQGQSGNTIYF. The CDR3, as DNA: TGTGCCAGCAGCTTAGCGCAACAGGGACAATCTGGAAACACCATATATTTT.

CDR3 in DNA: TGTGCCAGCAGCGGAAGGACTAGCGGGAGAGTAGATACGCAGTATTTT. It is translated as CASSGRTSGRVDTQYF. The chain couples TRBV7-2 to TRBJ2-3, with 13 bases aligning to TRBD2. The CDR3 is made up of 16 amino acids. Germline V gene lookup returns CDR1 SGHTA and CDR2 FQGNSA. V dropped 5 bases and J dropped 5; count of bases not matched to a gene: 7. Supplemented by reference TRBV7-2 and TRBJ2-3, the full variable domain reads GAGVSQSPSNKVTEKGKDVELRCDPISGHTALYWYRQSLGQGLEFLIYFQGNSAPDKSGLPSDRFSAERTGGSVSTLTIQRTQQEDSAVYLCASSGRTSGRVDTQYFGPGTRLTVL.

This clone appeared a single time. The chain couples TRBV19 to TRBJ2-7; D perhaps matches TRBD1 (6 bases). Germline values: CDR1 LNHDA, CDR2 SQIVND (reference sequence). This CDR3 has 12 amino acids. The V and J ends lost 5 bases and 3 bases respectively, with 8 bases between them. The CDR3 nucleotides read TGTGCCAGTAGTCCAGGGGACTACGAGCAGTACTTC. This gives the protein CASSPGDYEQYF. The full variable domain, its missing parts supplied by reference TRBV19 and TRBJ2-7, is DGGITQSPKYLFRKEGQNVTLSCEQNLNHDAMYWYRQDPGQGLRLIYYSQIVNDFQKGDIAEGYSVSREKKESFPLTVTSAQKNPTAFYLCASSPGDYEQYFGPGTRLTVT.

The rearrangement links TRBV6-5 to TRBJ1-5, with 7 bases matching TRBD1. The length of the CDR3 is 16 residues. The ends lost 0 bases at V and 2 bases at J; junction bases unmatched: 4. From germline, CDR1 is MNHEY and CDR2 SVGAGI. The CDR3 spells CASSYSYQGGNQPQHF. DNA for the CDR3: TGTGCCAGCAGTTACTCGTACCAGGGGGGCAATCAGCCCCAGCATTTT.

V is TRBV19 and J is TRBJ1-1, with D possibly being TRBD1 (5 bases). This CDR3 spans 13 amino acids. Trimming left V 4 bases short and J 2 bases short, with 8 bases between. Germline-derived CDR1 and CDR2 are LNHDA and SQIVND (reference sequence). CDR3 DNA sequence: TGTGCCAGTAGTAGGGGGGAAAACACTGAAGCTTTCTTT. Translation: CASSRGENTEAFF. Complete variable domain (other parts from reference TRBV19 and TRBJ1-1): DGGITQSPKYLFRKEGQNVTLSCEQNLNHDAMYWYRQDPGQGLRLIYYSQIVNDFQKGDIAEGYSVSREKKESFPLTVTSAQKNPTAFYLCASSRGENTEAFFGQGTRLTVV.

The chain recombines TRBV4-1 with TRBJ2-7; 7 bases are shared with TRBD2. Germline V lookup: CDR1 MGHRA, CDR2 YSYEKL. The CDR3 spans 18 residues. V dropped 1 base and J dropped 4; count of bases not matched to a gene: 16. Written as DNA, the CDR3 is TGCGCCAGCAGCCAAGTCGGGGGTACCGGGACTACGATTTACGAGCAGTACTTC. This translates into CASSQVGGTGTTIYEQYF.

The CDR3 sequence: CASTPRGNRNTIYF. CDR3 coding DNA: TGTGCCAGCACCCCAAGGGGGAACAGAAACACCATATATTTT. The J gene is TRBJ1-3, the V gene TRBV28; possible D gene TRBD1, 6 bases. V dropped 7 bases and J dropped 5 bases, with 15 bases sitting between them. Germline CDR1 is MDHEN and CDR2 is SYDVKM. The CDR3 consists of 14 residues.